One sample yielded the 12 T cell receptor beta chains listed below, sequenced in a study of blood T cell repertoires in COVID-19. This table comes from immunoSEQ multiplex PCR, and its TCRdb copy is limited to in-frame clones, with some not included. The table shows some 420,000 clones, with around 91% occurring only once. The sequenced material came from PBMCs or T cells enriched from blood (not recorded which). These receptors were obtained from a man aged 25-45 years who had recovered from COVID-19.

For the CDR3, the DNA is TGCGCCAGCAGCTCCGTGTGGGGGGGCACCGGGGAGCTGTTTTTT. Translation: CASSSVWGGTGELFF. The rearrangement joins TRBV5-1 to TRBJ2-2; 7 nucleotides align to TRBD2. Germline CDR1 is SGHRS and CDR2 is YFSETQ. The ends lost 3 bases at V and 4 bases at J; junction bases unmatched: 6. This CDR3 comprises 15 residues.

This rearrangement joins TRBV27 to TRBJ2-1; 7 bases map to TRBD2. CDR3 length: 15 amino acids. The junction had 11 bases not matched to a gene; V was cut back by 7 bases and J by 5 bases. Germline values: CDR1 MNHEY, CDR2 SMNVEV (reference sequence). CDR3 region: CASNSLAGINNEQFF. CDR3 nucleotides: TGTGCCAGCAATTCCTTAGCGGGCATAAACAATGAGCAGTTCTTC.

The CDR3 DNA follows: TGTGCCAGCAGTTTCAGTGAGACCCAGTACTTC. The encoded protein is CASSFSETQYF. The genes are TRBV28 and TRBJ2-5; D unresolved. Germline CDR1 reads MDHEN; CDR2 reads SYDVKM. With 3 bases removed from V and 5 bases from J, the gap between germline ends came to 4 bases. The CDR3 covers 11 residues. Looking up the rest from reference TRBV28 and TRBJ2-5 gives the full variable domain: DVKVTQSSRYLVKRTGEKVFLECVQDMDHENMFWYRQDPGLGLRLIYFSYDVKMKEKGDIPEGYSVSREKKERFSLILESASTNQTSMYLCASSFSETQYFGPGTRLLVL.

This clone was detected only once. The chain is built from TRBV18 and TRBJ2-7; 8 bases agree with TRBD2. The length of the CDR3 is 15 residues. After removal of 3 bases from V and 0 bases from J, the junction contained 4 bases not matched to a gene. In germline, CDR1 is KGHSH, CDR2 LQKENI. The CDR3 spells CASSPAGGDSYEQYF. CDR3 coding DNA: TGTGCCAGCTCACCGGCGGGGGGCGACTCCTACGAGCAGTACTTC.

J is TRBJ1-2 and V is TRBV3-1 (or the pseudogene TRBV3-2), with D unresolved. Trimming left V 1 base short and J 4 bases short, with 10 bases between. Germline V gene data show CDR1 as LGHDT and CDR2 as YNNKEL (reference sequence). This CDR3 contains 14 residues. CDR3 sequence: CASSQGVQTYGYTF. Here the CDR3 DNA reads TGTGCCAGCAGCCAAGGGGTACAGACCTATGGCTACACCTTC.

CDR3 residues: CASSPGTAKNIQYF. CDR3 in DNA: TGTGCCAGCTCACCGGGGACAGCAAAAAACATTCAGTACTTC. This chain joins TRBV18 and TRBJ2-4; 7 nucleotides align to TRBD1. CDR3 length equals 14 residues. The germline V gene has CDR1 KGHSH and CDR2 LQKENI. Germline trimming cut 3 bases from V and 4 bases from J; bases unmatched to any gene: 3.

This chain joins TRBV2 and TRBJ1-2; TRBD1 matches at 8 bases. Trimming took 5 bases from V and 4 from J; bases not matched to a gene: 6. This CDR3 has 14 amino acids. The germline CDR1 and CDR2 sequences are SNHLY and FYNNEI. The CDR3 protein is CASSRTGKTYGYTF. The CDR3 region has the DNA TGTGCCAGCAGTAGGACAGGGAAGACCTATGGCTACACCTTC.

This clone was seen a single time. The genes are TRBV7-9 and TRBJ1-1, with a possible D match to TRBD1 (5 bases). The CDR3 has 14 residues. Trimming removed 5 bases from V and 2 bases from J, with 12 bases in between. CDR1 is SEHNR, CDR2 FQNEAQ, per germline (reference sequence). The CDR3 here is CASSPDSYNTEAFF. Here the CDR3 DNA reads TGTGCCAGCAGCCCTGACAGTTATAACACTGAAGCTTTCTTT.

The CDR3: CASSGGTSRAEQYF. Written as DNA, the CDR3 is TGTGCCAGCAGCGGCGGGACTAGCCGAGCCGAGCAGTACTTC. The genes are TRBV12-1 and TRBJ2-7; the D call of TRBD2 is as the table states it, not checked on the DNA. TRBV12-1 is noted as a pseudogene. The CDR3 sequence is 14 residues long.

This chain connects TRBV27 to TRBJ2-1, with 8 positions matching TRBD2. V shed 5 bases and J 4 bases; nucleotides not matched to a gene: 7. This CDR3 is 15 amino acids long. Germline values: CDR1 MNHEY, CDR2 SMNVEV (reference sequence). CDR3 loop: CASSPGLGGYNEQFF. Here the CDR3 DNA reads TGTGCCAGCAGTCCGGGACTAGGAGGGTACAATGAGCAGTTCTTC.

This clone was found a few times. V usage is TRBV27 and J usage is TRBJ1-1; D remains ambiguous. The V and J ends lost 4 bases and 4 bases respectively, with 10 bases between them. This CDR3 region has 13 residues. Germline-derived CDR1 and CDR2 are MNHEY and SMNVEV (reference sequence). CDR3 loop: CASSSYGSTEAFF. The CDR3 coding sequence is TGTGCCAGCAGTTCCTACGGTTCCACTGAAGCTTTCTTT.

V and J are TRBV28 and TRBJ1-3; D may be TRBD1 (6 bases). This CDR3 contains 15 residues. V lost 10 bases and J 4 bases, leaving 20 bases between the germline ends. Germline V gene sequence: CDR1 MDHEN, CDR2 SYDVKM. This CDR3 is CATTAGGLSGNTIYF. The CDR3 coding sequence is TGTGCCACCACCGCGGGGGGGCTATCGGGAAACACCATATATTTT.